These 5 T cell receptor beta chains were sequenced from one sample in a study of tumor-infiltrating lymphocytes in localized non-small cell lung cancer (TCRdb year 2021). The method was the immunoSEQ multiplex PCR assay. Imported from immuneACCESS, the table was reduced by TCRdb to in-frame sequences with V and J called. These copies leave out some clones; in studies compared against another copy, an unresolved V gene accounts for under half, and the cause of the remainder is not known. This sample lists about 14,000 clones; 80% to 90% were detected once. The ten largest clones take up 15% to 20% of the sample. The source material was lung tumor tissue. These receptors came from a human donor with non-small cell lung cancer.

This rearrangement joins TRBV6-1 to TRBJ1-1; no reliable D call. V lost 4 bases and J lost 0, with 9 bases in between. Germline CDR1 is MNHNS and CDR2 is SASEGT. The CDR3 totals 14 residues. The CDR3, as DNA: TGTGCCAGCAGTGGGCAGTTCATGAACACTGAAGCTTTCTTT. As protein: CASSGQFMNTEAFF.

V is TRBV7-2 and J is TRBJ2-3; D is unresolved. CDR3 length equals 13 residues. V was cut by 4 bases and J by 8 bases, with 13 bases left in between. Germline V gene sequence: CDR1 SGHTA, CDR2 FQGNSA. CDR3 nucleotides: TGTGCCAGCAGCTCCGGACCCGCAGGTACGCAGTATTTT. Translating gives CASSSGPAGTQYF.

The V gene is TRBV11-2, the J gene TRBJ2-3, with D perhaps being TRBD1 or TRBD2 (5 bases each). The CDR3 spans 14 residues. Trimming stripped 2 bases from V and 7 bases from J, with 13 bases between. Germline CDR1 SGHAT, CDR2 FQNNGV. In nucleotides, the CDR3 is TGTGCCAGCAGCTTATCGGGACGGAGGAATACGCAGTATTTT. It specifies CASSLSGRRNTQYF.

The chain is built from TRBV10-3 and TRBJ2-3; D call uncertain. From germline, CDR1 is ENHRY and CDR2 SYGVKD. The CDR3 contains 12 residues. Trimming took off 8 bases at V and 6 bases at J, with 12 bases between the two ends. The CDR3 DNA reads TGTGCCATCGCCGTTGGTGGGGATACGCAGTATTTT. Translation: CAIAVGGDTQYF.

The gene calls are TRBV19 and TRBJ1-6; 12 nucleotides line up with TRBD1. J gave up 11 bases and V 5 bases, and 4 bases lay outside the gene matches. The CDR3 is 14 amino acids. The V gene's germline CDR1 is LNHDA and CDR2 SQIVND (reference sequence). The CDR3 DNA reads TGTGCCAGTAGTTCCGGGACAGGGGGCACACCCCTCCACTTT. Protein: CASSSGTGGTPLHF.